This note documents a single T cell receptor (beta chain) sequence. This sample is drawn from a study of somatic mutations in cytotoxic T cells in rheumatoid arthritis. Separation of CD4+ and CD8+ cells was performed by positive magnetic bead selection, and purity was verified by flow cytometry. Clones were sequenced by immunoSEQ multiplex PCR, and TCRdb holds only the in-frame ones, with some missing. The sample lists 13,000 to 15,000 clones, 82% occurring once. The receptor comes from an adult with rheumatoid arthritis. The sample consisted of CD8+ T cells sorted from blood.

The CDR3 sequence: CAGRGGGNTEAFF. CDR3 in DNA: TGTGCCGGCCGAGGGGGAGGGAACACTGAAGCTTTCTTT. The chain employs TRBV2 and TRBJ1-1; a possible D gene is TRBD1 (6 bases). V was pared by 11 bases and J by 1 base, with 14 bases between. This CDR3 spans 13 amino acids. Germline CDR1 reads SNHLY; CDR2 reads FYNNEI.